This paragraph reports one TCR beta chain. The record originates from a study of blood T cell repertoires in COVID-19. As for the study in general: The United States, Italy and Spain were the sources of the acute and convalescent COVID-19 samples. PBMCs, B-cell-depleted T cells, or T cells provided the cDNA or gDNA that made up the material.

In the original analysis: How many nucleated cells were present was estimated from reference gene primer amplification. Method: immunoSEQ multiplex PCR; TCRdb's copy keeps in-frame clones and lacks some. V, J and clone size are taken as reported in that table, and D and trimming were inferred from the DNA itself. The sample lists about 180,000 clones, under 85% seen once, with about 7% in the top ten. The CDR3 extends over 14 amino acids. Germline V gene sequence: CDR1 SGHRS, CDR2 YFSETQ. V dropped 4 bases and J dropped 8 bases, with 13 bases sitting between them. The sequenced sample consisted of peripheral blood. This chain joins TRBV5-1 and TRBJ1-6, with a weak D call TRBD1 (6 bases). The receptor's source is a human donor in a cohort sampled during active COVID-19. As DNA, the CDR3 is TGCGCCAGCAGCACCAGGGGTCGGGATTCACCCCTCCACTTT. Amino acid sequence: CASSTRGRDSPLHF.